This paragraph covers one T cell receptor (beta chain) sequence. Its antigen is unidentified. This sample was taken from a study of OX40 agonist ivuxolimab in advanced cancers. Study details: The eligibility criteria allowed prior anti-PD-1, anti-PD-L1 or anti-CTLA-4 therapy, and approximately 42% had some.

Some clones are missing from TCRdb's copy, which holds only in-frame ones; the method was immunoSEQ multiplex PCR. The profile covers tens of thousands of clones, with around 83% appearing a single time and roughly 1.1% taken by the ten largest. Study observations and caveats: Expanded peripheral T cell antigen specificity was not determined. There was clonal expansion of CD4+ and CD8+ blood T cells by week 6 at 0.1 to 3.0 mg/kg.

Trimming removed 5 bases from V and 9 bases from J, with 23 bases in between. Germline V gene lookup returns CDR1 SGHVS and CDR2 FQNEAQ. The CDR3 runs 17 residues. V gene TRBV7-8 combines with J gene TRBJ1-6, with D perhaps TRBD1 (5 bases). This TCR derives from an adult with an advanced solid tumor such as melanoma, head and neck, liver or kidney cancer. Sequencing used CD4+ or CD8+ T cells sorted from blood, obtained in a trial of the OX40 agonist ivuxolimab. The CDR3: CASSLGQTDRLLSPLHF. For the CDR3, the DNA is TGTGCCAGCAGCCTTGGCCAAACAGACAGATTACTTTCACCCCTCCACTTT.